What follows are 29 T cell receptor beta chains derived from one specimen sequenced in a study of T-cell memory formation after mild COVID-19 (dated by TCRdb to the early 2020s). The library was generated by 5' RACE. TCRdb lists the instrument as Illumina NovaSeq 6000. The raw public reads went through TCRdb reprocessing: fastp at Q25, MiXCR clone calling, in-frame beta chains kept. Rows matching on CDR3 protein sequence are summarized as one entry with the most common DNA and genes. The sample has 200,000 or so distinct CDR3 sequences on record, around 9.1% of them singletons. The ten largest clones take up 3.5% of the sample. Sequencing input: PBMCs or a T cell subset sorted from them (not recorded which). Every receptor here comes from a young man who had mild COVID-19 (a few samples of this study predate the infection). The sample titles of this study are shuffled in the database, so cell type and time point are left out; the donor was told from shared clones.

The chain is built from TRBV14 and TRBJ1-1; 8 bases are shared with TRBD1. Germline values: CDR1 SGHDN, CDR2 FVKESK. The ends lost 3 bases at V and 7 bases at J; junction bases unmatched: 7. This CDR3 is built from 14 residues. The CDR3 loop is CASSHTGGWGEAFF. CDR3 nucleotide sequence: TGTGCCAGCAGCCACACAGGGGGATGGGGTGAAGCTTTCTTT.

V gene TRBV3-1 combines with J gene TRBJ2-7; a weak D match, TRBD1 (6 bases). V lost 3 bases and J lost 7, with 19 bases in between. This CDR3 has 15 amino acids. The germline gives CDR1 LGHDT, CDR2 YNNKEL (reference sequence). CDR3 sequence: CASSHSRDKFEEQYV. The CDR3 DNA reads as TGTGCCAGCAGCCACTCCCGGGACAAGTTCGAAGAGCAGTACGTC.

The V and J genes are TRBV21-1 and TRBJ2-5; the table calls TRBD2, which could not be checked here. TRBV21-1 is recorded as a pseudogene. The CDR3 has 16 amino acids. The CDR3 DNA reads TGTGCCAGCAGCAAAATCATTCTCCCTCGGCAAGAGACCCAGTACTTC. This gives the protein CASSKIILPRQETQYF.

The CDR3 loop is CASSFGSTYEQYF. Here the CDR3 DNA reads TGTGCCAGCAGCTTCGGAAGCACCTACGAGCAGTACTTC. The chain is built from TRBV2 and TRBJ2-7; the D is unclear. V dropped 6 bases and J dropped 2 bases, with 11 bases sitting between them. CDR3 length: 13 residues. CDR1 is SNHLY and CDR2 is FYNNEI in the germline V gene.

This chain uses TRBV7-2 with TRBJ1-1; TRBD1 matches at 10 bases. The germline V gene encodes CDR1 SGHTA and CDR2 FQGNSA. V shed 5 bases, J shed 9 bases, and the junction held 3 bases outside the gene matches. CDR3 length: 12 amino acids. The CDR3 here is CASSTDRGQAFF. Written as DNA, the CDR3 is TGTGCCAGCAGCACCGACAGGGGGCAAGCTTTCTTT.

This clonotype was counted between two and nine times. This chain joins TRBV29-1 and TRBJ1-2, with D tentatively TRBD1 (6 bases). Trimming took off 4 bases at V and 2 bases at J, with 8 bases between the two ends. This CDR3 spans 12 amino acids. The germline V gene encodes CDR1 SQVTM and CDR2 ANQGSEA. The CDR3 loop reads CSVVRGNYGYTF. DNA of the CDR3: TGCAGCGTTGTAAGGGGGAACTATGGCTACACCTTC.

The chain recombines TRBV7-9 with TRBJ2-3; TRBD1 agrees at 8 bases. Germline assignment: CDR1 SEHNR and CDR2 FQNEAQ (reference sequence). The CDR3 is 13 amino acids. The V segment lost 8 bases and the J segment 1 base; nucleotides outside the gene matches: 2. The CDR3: CASGGQGTDTQYF. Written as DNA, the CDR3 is TGTGCCAGCGGGGGACAGGGCACAGATACGCAGTATTTT.

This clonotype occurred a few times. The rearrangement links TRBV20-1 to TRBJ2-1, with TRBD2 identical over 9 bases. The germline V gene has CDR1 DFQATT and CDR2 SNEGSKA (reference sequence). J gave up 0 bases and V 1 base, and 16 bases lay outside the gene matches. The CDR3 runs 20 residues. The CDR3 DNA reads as TGCAGTGCTAGAGTCGGGTTTGGTCTAGCGGGGACTAGCTCCTACAATGAGCAGTTCTTC. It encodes CSARVGFGLAGTSSYNEQFF.

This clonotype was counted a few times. CDR3 region: CASSPDWARDTQYF. The DNA for the CDR3 is TGCGCCAGCAGCCCGGACTGGGCGCGCGATACGCAGTATTTT. This sequence joins TRBV5-1 and TRBJ2-3; D perhaps matches TRBD2 (5 bases). The germline V gene has CDR1 SGHRS and CDR2 YFSETQ. The length of the CDR3 is 14 residues. V shed 4 bases and J shed 6 bases, with 15 bases lying between them.

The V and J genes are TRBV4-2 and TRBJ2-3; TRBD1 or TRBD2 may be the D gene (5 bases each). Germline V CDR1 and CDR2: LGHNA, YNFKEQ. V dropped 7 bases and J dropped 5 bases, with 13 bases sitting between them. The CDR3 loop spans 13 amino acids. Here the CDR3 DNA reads TGTGCCAGCATGCAGGGTCGGGGAGATACGCAGTATTTT. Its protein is CASMQGRGDTQYF.

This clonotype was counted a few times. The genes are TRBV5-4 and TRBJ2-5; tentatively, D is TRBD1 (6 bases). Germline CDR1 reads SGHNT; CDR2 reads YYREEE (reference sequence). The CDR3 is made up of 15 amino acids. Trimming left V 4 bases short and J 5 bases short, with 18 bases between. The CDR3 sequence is CASSLSMGASETQYF. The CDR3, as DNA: TGTGCCAGCAGCCTCTCGATGGGGGCATCTGAGACCCAGTACTTC.

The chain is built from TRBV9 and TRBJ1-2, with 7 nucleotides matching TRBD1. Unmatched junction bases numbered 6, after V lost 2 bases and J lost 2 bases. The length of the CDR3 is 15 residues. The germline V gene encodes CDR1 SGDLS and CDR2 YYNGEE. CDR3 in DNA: TGTGCCAGCAGCGTCTCTTCGGGACAGAACTATGGCTACACCTTC. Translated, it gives CASSVSSGQNYGYTF.

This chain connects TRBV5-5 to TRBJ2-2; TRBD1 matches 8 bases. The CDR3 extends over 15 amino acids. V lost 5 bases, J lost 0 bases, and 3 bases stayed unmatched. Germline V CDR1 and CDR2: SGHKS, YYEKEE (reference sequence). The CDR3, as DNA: TGTGCCAGCAGACGACAGGGGACGAACACCGGGGAGCTGTTTTTT. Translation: CASRRQGTNTGELFF.

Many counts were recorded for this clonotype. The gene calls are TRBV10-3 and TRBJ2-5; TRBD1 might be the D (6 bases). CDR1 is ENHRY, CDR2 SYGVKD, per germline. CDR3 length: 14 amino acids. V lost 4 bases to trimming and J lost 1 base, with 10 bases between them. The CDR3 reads CAISAGDGQETQYF. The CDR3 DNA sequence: TGTGCCATCAGTGCAGGGGACGGCCAAGAGACCCAGTACTTC.

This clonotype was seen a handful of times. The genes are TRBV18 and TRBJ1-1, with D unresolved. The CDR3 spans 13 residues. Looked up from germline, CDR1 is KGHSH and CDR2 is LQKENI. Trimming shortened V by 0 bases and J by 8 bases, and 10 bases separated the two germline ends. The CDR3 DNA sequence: TGTGCCAGCTCACCACCCACCGCCGTGGAAGCTTTCTTT. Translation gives CASSPPTAVEAFF.

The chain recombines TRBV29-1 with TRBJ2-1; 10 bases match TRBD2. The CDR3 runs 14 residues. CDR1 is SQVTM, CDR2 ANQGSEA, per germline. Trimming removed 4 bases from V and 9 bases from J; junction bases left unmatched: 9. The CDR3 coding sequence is TGCAGCGTTGTGGTAGGTAGCGGGGGGACTGAGCAGTTCTTC. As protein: CSVVVGSGGTEQFF.

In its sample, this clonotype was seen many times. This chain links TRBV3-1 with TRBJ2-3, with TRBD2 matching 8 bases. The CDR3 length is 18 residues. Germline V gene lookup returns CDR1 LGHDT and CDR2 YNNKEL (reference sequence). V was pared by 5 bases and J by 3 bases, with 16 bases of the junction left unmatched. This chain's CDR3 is CASSSLPGSSGVTDTQYF. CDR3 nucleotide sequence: TGTGCCAGCAGCTCCCTGCCGGGAAGTAGCGGGGTAACAGATACGCAGTATTTT.

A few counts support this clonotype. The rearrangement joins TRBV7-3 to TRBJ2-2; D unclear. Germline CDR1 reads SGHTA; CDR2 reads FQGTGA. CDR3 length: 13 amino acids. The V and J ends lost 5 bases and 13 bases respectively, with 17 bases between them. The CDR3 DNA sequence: TGTGCCAGCAGCGCGGAAGTGGCCGCTAGGCTGTTTTTT. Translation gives CASSAEVAARLFF.

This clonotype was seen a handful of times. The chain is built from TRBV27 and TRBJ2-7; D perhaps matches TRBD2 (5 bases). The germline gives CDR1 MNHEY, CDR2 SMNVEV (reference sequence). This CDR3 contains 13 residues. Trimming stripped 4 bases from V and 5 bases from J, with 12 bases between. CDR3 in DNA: TGTGCCAGCAGTTCCTCGGGGTCCGACGAGCAGTACTTC. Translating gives CASSSSGSDEQYF.

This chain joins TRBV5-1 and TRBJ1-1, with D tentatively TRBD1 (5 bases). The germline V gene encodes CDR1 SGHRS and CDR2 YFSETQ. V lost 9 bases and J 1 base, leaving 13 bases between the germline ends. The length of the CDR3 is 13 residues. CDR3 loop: CATTTGGNTEAFF. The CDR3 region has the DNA TGCGCCACCACAACGGGGGGGAACACTGAAGCTTTCTTT.

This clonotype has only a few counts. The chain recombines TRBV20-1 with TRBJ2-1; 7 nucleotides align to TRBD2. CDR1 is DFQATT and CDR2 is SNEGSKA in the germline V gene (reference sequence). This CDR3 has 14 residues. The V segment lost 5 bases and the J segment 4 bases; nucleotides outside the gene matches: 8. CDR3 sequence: CSAGSSGLYNEQFF. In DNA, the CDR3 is TGCAGTGCTGGATCTAGCGGACTATACAATGAGCAGTTCTTC.

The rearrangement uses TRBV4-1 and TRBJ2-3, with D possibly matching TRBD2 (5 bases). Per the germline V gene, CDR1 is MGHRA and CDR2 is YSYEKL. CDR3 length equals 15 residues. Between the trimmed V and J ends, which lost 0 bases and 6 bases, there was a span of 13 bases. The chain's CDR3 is CASSQDYPGVDTQYF. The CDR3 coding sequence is TGCGCCAGCAGCCAAGACTACCCCGGGGTGGATACGCAGTATTTT.

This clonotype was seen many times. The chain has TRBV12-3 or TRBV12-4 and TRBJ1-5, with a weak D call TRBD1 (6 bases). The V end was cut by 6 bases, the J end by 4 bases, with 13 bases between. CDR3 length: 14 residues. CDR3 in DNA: TGTGCCAGCAGCTCTCGGACAGAGAATCAGCCCCAGCATTTT. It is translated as CASSSRTENQPQHF.

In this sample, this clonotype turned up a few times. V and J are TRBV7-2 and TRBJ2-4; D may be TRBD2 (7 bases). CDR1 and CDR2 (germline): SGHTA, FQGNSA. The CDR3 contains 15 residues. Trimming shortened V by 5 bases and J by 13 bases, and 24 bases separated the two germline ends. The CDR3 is CASSPAAGASNSQYF. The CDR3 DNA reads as TGTGCCAGCAGCCCAGCGGCGGGGGCGTCGAATTCCCAGTACTTC. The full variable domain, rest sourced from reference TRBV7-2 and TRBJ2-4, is GAGVSQSPSNKVTEKGKDVELRCDPISGHTALYWYRQSLGQGLEFLIYFQGNSAPDKSGLPSDRFSAERTGGSVSTLTIQRTQQEDSAVYLCASSPAAGASNSQYFGAGTRLSVL.

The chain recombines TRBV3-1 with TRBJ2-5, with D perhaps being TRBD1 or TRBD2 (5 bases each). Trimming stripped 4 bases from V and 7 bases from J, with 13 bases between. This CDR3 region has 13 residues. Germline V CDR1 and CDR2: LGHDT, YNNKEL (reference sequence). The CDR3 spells CASSPGVRGTQYF. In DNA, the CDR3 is TGTGCCAGCAGCCCGGGCGTGAGGGGGACCCAGTACTTC.

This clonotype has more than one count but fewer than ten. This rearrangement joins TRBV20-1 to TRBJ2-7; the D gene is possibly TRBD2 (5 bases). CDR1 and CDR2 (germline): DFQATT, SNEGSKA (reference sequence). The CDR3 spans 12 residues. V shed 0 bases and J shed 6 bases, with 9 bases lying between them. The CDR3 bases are TGCAGTGCTAGAGAGGCGACTACCGAGCAGTACTTC. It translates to CSAREATTEQYF.

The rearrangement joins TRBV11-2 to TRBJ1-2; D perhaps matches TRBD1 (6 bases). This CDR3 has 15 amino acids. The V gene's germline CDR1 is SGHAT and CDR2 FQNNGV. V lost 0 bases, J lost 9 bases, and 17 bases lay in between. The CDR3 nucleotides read TGTGCCAGCAGCTTAGATCTGGCAGGGGCTATGAGCTACACCTTC. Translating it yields CASSLDLAGAMSYTF.

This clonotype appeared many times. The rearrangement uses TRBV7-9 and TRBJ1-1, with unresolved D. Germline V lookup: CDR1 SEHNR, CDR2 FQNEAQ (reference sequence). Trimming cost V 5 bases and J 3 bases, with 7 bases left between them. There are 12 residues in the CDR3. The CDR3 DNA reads TGTGCCAGCAGCCCGGAATACACTGAAGCTTTCTTT. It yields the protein CASSPEYTEAFF. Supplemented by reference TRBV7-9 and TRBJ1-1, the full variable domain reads DTGVSQNPRHKITKRGQNVTFRCDPISEHNRLYWYRQTLGQGPEFLTYFQNEAQLEKSRLLSDRFSAERPKGSFSTLEIQRTEQGDSAMYLCASSPEYTEAFFGQGTRLTVV.

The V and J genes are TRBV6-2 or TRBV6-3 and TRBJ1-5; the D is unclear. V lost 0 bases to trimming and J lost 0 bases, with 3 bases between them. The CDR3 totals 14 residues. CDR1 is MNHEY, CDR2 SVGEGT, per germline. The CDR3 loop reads CASSYSHSNQPQHF. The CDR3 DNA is TGTGCCAGCAGTTACTCCCATAGCAATCAGCCCCAGCATTTT.